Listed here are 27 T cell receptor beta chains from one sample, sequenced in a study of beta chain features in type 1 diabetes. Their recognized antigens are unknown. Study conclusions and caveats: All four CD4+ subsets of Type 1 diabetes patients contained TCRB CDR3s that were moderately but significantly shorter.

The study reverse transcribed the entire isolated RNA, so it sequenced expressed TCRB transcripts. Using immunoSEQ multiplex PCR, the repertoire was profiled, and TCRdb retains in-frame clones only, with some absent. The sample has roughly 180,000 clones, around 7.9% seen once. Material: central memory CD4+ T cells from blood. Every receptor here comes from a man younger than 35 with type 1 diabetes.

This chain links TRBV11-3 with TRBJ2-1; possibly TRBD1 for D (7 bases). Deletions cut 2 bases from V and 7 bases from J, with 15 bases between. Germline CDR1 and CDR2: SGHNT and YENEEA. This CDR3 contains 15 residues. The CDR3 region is CASSLSYRGGNEQFF. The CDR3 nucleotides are TGTGCCAGCAGCTTATCTTACAGGGGAGGAAATGAGCAGTTCTTC.

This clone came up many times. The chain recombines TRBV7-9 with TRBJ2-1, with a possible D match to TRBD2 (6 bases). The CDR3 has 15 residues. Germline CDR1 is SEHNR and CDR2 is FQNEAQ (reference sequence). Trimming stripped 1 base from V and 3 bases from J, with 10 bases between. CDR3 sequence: CASSLDEGGYNEQFF. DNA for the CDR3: TGTGCCAGCAGCTTAGATGAGGGAGGCTACAATGAGCAGTTCTTC.

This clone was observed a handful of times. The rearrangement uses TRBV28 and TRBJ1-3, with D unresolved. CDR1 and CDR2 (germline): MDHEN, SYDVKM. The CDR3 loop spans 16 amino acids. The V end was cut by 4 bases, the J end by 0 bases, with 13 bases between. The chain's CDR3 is CASSSLEPFSGNTIYF. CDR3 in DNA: TGTGCCAGCAGTTCCCTGGAGCCATTCTCTGGAAACACCATATATTTT.

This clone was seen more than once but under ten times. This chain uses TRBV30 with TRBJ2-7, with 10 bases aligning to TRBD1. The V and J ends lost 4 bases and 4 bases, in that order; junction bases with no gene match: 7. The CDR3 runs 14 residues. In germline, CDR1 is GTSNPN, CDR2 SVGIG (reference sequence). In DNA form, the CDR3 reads TGTGCCTGGACTAGGGACAGGGGTCTATACGAGCAGTACTTC. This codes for CAWTRDRGLYEQYF.

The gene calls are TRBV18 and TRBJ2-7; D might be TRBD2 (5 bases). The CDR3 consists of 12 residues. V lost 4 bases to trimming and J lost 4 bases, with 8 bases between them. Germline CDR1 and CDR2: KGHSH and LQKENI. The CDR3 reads CASSQERYEQYF. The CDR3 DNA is TGTGCCAGCTCACAAGAGCGGTACGAGCAGTACTTC.

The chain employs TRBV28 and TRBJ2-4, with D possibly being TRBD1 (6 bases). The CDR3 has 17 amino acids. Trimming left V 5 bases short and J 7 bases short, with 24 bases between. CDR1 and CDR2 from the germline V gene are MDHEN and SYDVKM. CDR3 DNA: TGTGCCAGCAGTCTCTTACAGGGAGCTACACGACCCAACATTCAGTACTTC. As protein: CASSLLQGATRPNIQYF.

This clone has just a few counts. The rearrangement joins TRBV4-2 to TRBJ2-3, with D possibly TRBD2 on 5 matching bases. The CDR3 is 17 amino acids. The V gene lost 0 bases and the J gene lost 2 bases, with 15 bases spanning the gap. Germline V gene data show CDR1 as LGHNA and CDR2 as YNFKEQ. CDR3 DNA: TGTGCCAGCAGCCAAGAACCCAGCGGTAGTTTCACAGATACGCAGTATTTT. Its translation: CASSQEPSGSFTDTQYF.

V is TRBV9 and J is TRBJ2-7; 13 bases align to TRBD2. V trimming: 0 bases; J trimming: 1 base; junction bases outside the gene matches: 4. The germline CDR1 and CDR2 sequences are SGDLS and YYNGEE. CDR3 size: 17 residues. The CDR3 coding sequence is TGTGCCAGCAGCGTAGGGACTAGCGGGGGTGCGTCCTACGAGCAGTACTTC. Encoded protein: CASSVGTSGGASYEQYF. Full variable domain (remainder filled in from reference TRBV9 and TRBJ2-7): DSGVTQTPKHLITATGQRVTLRCSPRSGDLSVYWYQQSLDQGLQFLIQYYNGEERAKGNILERFSAQQFPDLHSELNLSSLELGDSALYFCASSVGTSGGASYEQYFGPGTRLTVT.

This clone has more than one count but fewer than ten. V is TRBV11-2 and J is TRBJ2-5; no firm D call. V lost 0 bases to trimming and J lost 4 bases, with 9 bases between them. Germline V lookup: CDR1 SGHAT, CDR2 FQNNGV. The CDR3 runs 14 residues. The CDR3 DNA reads TGTGCCAGCAGCTTAGAGGTGGCCCCAGAGACCCAGTACTTC. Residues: CASSLEVAPETQYF. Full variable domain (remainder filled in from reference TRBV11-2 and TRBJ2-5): EAGVAQSPRYKIIEKRQSVAFWCNPISGHATLYWYQQILGQGPKLLIQFQNNGVVDDSQLPKDRFSAERLKGVDSTLKIQPAKLEDSAVYLCASSLEVAPETQYFGPGTRLLVL.

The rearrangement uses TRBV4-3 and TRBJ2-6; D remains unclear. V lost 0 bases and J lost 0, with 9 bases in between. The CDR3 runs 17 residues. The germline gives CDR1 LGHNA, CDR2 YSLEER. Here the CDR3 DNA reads TGCGCCAGCAGCCAAGATATAAAGAGCTCTGGGGCCAACGTCCTGACTTTC. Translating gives CASSQDIKSSGANVLTF.

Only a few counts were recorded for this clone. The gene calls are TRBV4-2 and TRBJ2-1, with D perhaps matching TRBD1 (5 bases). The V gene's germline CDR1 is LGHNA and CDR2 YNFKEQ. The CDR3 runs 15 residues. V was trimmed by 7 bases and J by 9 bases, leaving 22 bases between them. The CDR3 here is CASTRAITGPGEQFF. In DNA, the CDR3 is TGTGCCAGCACCAGGGCCATCACAGGCCCAGGTGAGCAGTTCTTC.

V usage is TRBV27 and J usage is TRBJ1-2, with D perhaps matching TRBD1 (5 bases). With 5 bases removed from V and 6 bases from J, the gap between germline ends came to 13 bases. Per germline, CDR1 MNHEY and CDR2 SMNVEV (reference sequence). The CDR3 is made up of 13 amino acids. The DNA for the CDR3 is TGTGCCAGCAGTCCCCAGGGAGGGAATGGCTACACCTTC. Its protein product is CASSPQGGNGYTF.

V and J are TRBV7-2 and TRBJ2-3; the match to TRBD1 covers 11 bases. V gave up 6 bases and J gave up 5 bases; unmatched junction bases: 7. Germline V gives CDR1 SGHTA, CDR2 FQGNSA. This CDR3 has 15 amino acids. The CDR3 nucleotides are TGTGCCAGCAGTAAAGGGACAGGGGGAATAGATACGCAGTATTTT. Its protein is CASSKGTGGIDTQYF.

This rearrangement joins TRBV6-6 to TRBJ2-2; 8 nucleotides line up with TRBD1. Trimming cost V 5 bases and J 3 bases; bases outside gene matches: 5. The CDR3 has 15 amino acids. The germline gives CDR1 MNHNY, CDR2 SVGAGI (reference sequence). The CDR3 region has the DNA TGTGCCAGCAGTCGGACAGGGATGGACACCGGGGAGCTGTTTTTT. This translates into CASSRTGMDTGELFF.

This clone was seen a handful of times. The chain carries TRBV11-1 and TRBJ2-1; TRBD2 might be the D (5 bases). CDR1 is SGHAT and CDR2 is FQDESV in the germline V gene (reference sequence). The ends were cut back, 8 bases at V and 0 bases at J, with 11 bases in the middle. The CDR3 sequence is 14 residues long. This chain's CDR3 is CASPRDSSYNEQFF. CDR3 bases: TGTGCCAGCCCTCGGGATAGCTCCTACAATGAGCAGTTCTTC.

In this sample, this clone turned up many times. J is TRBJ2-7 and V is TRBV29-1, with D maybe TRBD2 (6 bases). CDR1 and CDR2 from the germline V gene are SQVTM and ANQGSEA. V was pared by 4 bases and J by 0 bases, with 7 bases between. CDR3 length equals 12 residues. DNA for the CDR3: TGCAGCGTTGGCGGGACCTCCTACGAGCAGTACTTC. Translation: CSVGGTSYEQYF.

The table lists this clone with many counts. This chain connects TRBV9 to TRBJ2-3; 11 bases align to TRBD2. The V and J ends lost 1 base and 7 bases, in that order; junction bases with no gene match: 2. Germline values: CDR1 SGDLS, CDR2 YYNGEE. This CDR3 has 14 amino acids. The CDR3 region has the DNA TGTGCCAGCAGCGTACCTAGCGGGGGGAATACGCAGTATTTT. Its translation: CASSVPSGGNTQYF.

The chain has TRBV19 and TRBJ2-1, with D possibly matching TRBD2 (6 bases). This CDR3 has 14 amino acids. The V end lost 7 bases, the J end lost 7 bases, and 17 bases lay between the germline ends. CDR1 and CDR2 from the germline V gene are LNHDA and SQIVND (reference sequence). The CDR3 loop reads CASTLRGRMNEQFF. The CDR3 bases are TGTGCCAGTACCCTACGGGGGAGGATGAATGAGCAGTTCTTC.

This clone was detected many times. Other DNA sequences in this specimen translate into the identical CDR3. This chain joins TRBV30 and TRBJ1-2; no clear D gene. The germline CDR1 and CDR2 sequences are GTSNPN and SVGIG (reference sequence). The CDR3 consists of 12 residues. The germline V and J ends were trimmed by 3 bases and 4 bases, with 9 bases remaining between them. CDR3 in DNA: TGTGCCTGGAGCCTGCGGAGCTATGGCTACACCTTC. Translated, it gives CAWSLRSYGYTF.

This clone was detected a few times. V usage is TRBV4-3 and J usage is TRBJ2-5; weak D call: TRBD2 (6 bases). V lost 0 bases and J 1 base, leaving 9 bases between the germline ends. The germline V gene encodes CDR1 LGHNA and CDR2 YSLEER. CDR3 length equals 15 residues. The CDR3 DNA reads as TGCGCCAGCAGCCAAGATCGGGGGACCCAAGAGACCCAGTACTTC. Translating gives CASSQDRGTQETQYF.

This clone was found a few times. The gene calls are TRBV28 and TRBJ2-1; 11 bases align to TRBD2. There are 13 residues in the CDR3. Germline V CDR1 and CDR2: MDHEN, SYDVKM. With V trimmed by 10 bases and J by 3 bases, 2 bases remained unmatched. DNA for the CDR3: TGTGCCACCGGGACTAGCGGCTACAATGAGCAGTTCTTC. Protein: CATGTSGYNEQFF.

The CDR3 loop reads CATSSPLLGLAGGGELFF. CDR3 nucleotide sequence: TGTGCCACCAGCAGCCCCCTTTTGGGACTAGCGGGAGGCGGGGAGCTGTTTTTT. The chain recombines TRBV15 with TRBJ2-2, with TRBD2 identical over 15 bases. This CDR3 has 18 residues. Germline V CDR1 and CDR2: LNHNV, YYDKDF (reference sequence). Losses at the gene ends were 3 bases for V and 7 bases for J; bases not matched to a gene: 9.

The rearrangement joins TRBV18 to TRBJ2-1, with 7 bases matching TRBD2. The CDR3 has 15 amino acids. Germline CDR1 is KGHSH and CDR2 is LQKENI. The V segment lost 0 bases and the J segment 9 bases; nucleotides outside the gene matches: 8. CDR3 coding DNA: TGTGCCAGCTCACCACCCTCCGGGGGGAGGGGTGAGCAGTTCTTC. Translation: CASSPPSGGRGEQFF.

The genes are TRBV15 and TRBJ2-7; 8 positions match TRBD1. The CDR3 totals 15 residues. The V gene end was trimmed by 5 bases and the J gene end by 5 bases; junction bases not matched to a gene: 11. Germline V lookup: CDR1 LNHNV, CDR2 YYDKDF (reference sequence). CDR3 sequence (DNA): TGTGCCACCAGCCGGGGAAGACAGGGGAATCACGAGCAGTACTTC. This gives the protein CATSRGRQGNHEQYF. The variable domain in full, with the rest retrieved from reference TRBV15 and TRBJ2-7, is DAMVIQNPRYQVTQFGKPVTLSCSQTLNHNVMYWYQQKSSQAPKLLFHYYDKDFNNEADTPDNFQSRRPNTSFCFLDIRSPGLGDTAMYLCATSRGRQGNHEQYFGPGTRLTVT.

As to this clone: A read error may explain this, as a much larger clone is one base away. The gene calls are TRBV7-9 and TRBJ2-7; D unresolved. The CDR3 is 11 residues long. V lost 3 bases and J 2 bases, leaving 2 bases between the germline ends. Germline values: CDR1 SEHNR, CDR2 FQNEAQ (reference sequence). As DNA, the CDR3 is TGTGCCAGCAGCTTCGCCTACGAGCAGTACTTC. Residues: CASSFAYEQYF.

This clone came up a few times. This chain's CDR3 is CASKNGRRLSGANVLTF. In DNA form, the CDR3 reads TGTGCCAGCAAGAACGGTCGCAGGCTGTCTGGGGCCAACGTCCTGACTTTC. This sequence joins TRBV28 and TRBJ2-6; D gene uncertain. The CDR3 sequence is 17 residues long. Trimming stripped 7 bases from V and 1 base from J, with 17 bases between. The germline V gene encodes CDR1 MDHEN and CDR2 SYDVKM.

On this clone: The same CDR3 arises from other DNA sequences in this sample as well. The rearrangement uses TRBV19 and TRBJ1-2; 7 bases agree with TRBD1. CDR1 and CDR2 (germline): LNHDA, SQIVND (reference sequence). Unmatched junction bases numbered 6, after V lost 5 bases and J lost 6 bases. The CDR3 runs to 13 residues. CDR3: CASSPDRVDGYTF. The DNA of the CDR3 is TGTGCCAGTAGTCCCGACAGGGTGGATGGCTACACCTTC.